The clone carrying this T cell receptor beta chain was recorded at least ten times. The study co-extracted DNA and RNA from around 18-30 mg of unsorted bulk tissue. This record belongs to a study of tumor-infiltrating lymphocytes in primary liver carcinoma. Across the study: Spanning 30 to 69 years of age, the patients were men and women.

V was clipped by 6 bases and J by 8 bases; unmatched bases: 14. The CDR3 length is 16 residues. Researchers generated TCR beta cDNA from around 0.55 ug of total RNA, relying on a constant-region primer. Investigators got TCR beta libraries out of three nested multiplex PCR rounds, done with slightly modified ARM-PCR. TRBV1-TRBV30 forward and Cbeta reverse primers drove the first two roughly 10-cycle rounds. TCRdb reanalysed the multiplex PCR reads using MiXCR and keeps one entry per CDR3 protein. The sample contains tens of thousands of distinct CDR3 sequences, around 75% of which appear only once. This receptor was identified in a woman aged 60-70 years with primary liver carcinoma and hepatitis B virus infection. The chain has TRBV12-3 or TRBV12-4 and TRBJ2-1, with TRBD2 identical over 9 bases. Source material: liver tumor tissue from sampling region 4. Subset meaning: tumor region T4, right-lateral pole. CDR3 residues: CASSLPLAGEIDEQFF. In nucleotides, the CDR3 is TGTGCCAGCAGCCTACCCTTAGCGGGAGAGATTGATGAGCAGTTCTTC.